These 25 T cell receptor beta chains came from one sample sequenced in a study of cytomegalovirus exposure and HLA in healthy donors. The PCR contained 60 Vbeta and 13 Jbeta primers. TCRdb's copy holds only in-frame clones and misses some; the assay was immunoSEQ multiplex PCR. The sample shows under 200,000 clones, roughly four fifths of them seen only once. Sequencing was done on a sample of PBMCs. Receptors originate from a middle-aged woman in good health and CMV-seronegative.

This clone has only one observation. The rearrangement uses TRBV28 and TRBJ1-2, with D uncertain. V gave up 3 bases and J gave up 2 bases, with 10 bases separating them. The CDR3 sequence is 14 residues long. Germline lookup yields CDR1 MDHEN and CDR2 SYDVKM. The CDR3 bases are TGTGCCAGCAGTTTGGTTGGGCCCAACTATGGCTACACCTTC. This translates into CASSLVGPNYGYTF.

This chain links TRBV28 with TRBJ1-2, with 9 positions matching TRBD1. The V gene end was trimmed by 5 bases and the J gene end by 1 base; junction bases not matched to a gene: 8. This CDR3 spans 16 amino acids. Germline V gene sequence: CDR1 MDHEN, CDR2 SYDVKM. The CDR3 region is CASSTPGTGLNYGYTF. CDR3 DNA sequence: TGTGCCAGCAGTACACCTGGGACAGGGCTTAACTATGGCTACACCTTC.

This chain joins TRBV2 and TRBJ1-2, with 8 bases fitting TRBD1. This CDR3 has 14 residues. Germline CDR1 and CDR2: SNHLY and FYNNEI. The ends lost 6 bases at V and 3 bases at J; junction bases unmatched: 6. The CDR3 coding sequence is TGTGCCAGCAGCCTGACAGGGGCGGACTATGGCTACACCTTC. Protein product: CASSLTGADYGYTF. Full variable domain (missing parts from reference TRBV2 and TRBJ1-2): EPEVTQTPSHQVTQMGQEVILRCVPISNHLYFYWYRQILGQKVEFLVSFYNNEISEKSEIFDDQFSVERPDGSNFTLKIRSTKLEDSAMYFCASSLTGADYGYTFGSGTRLTVV.

CDR3 amino acids: CASSLTGQGPYEQYF. CDR3 bases: TGTGCCAGCAGCTTGACGGGACAGGGACCCTACGAGCAGTACTTC. The V call is TRBV5-4, the J call TRBJ2-7, with 9 bases aligning to TRBD1. The CDR3 totals 15 residues. Germline V gene lookup returns CDR1 SGHNT and CDR2 YYREEE (reference sequence). J lost 2 bases, V lost 1 base, and 4 bases had no gene match.

The chain combines TRBV6-1 with TRBJ1-5; D is unclear. This CDR3 has 13 amino acids. V was trimmed by 7 bases and J by 9 bases, leaving 16 bases between them. CDR1 is MNHNS and CDR2 is SASEGT in the germline V gene. The CDR3 bases are TGTGCCAGCACCCGGGGTACCCGGTGGCCCCAGCATTTT. It encodes CASTRGTRWPQHF.

The chain is built from TRBV10-2 and TRBJ1-1, with D maybe TRBD1 (5 bases). Trimming pared 5 bases from V and 0 bases from J, leaving 7 bases between. The CDR3 sequence is 13 residues long. CDR1 WSHSY and CDR2 SAAADI come from the germline V gene. The DNA of the CDR3 is TGCGCCAGCAGTTCAGGGATGAACACTGAAGCTTTCTTT. Translation gives CASSSGMNTEAFF.

The chain combines TRBV5-1 with TRBJ2-3; 9 bases agree with TRBD2. V lost 0 bases, J lost 1 base, and 3 bases stayed unmatched. Looked up from germline, CDR1 is SGHRS and CDR2 is YFSETQ. CDR3 length equals 16 residues. CDR3 nucleotides: TGCGCCAGCAGCTTGGTCTCTAGCGGGGGCACAGATACGCAGTATTTT. This encodes CASSLVSSGGTDTQYF.

This sequence joins TRBV5-1 and TRBJ2-3, with D possibly TRBD1 on 6 matching bases. The V end was cut by 3 bases, the J end by 4 bases, with 12 bases between. Germline CDR1 and CDR2: SGHRS and YFSETQ. CDR3 length: 14 amino acids. The CDR3 region is CASSYQGLPDTQYF. The CDR3 DNA follows: TGCGCCAGCAGCTACCAGGGGCTCCCAGATACGCAGTATTTT. The whole variable domain, filled in from reference TRBV5-1 and TRBJ2-3, reads KAGVTQTPRYLIKTRGQQVTLSCSPISGHRSVSWYQQTPGQGLQFLFEYFSETQRNKGNFPGRFSGRQFSNSRSEMNVSTLELGDSALYLCASSYQGLPDTQYFGPGTRLTVL.

This clone was detected once. The CDR3: CASSVGHHSPLHF. CDR3 coding DNA: TGTGCCAGCAGCGTGGGACATCATTCACCCCTCCACTTT. The chain carries TRBV28 and TRBJ1-6; D is possibly TRBD1 (6 bases). In germline, CDR1 is MDHEN, CDR2 SYDVKM. The ends were cut back, 6 bases at V and 8 bases at J, with 11 bases in the middle. The CDR3 consists of 13 residues. Based on the CDR3 plus reference TRBV28 and TRBJ1-6, the full variable domain is DVKVTQSSRYLVKRTGEKVFLECVQDMDHENMFWYRQDPGLGLRLIYFSYDVKMKEKGDIPEGYSVSREKKERFSLILESASTNQTSMYLCASSVGHHSPLHFGNGTRLTVT.

In regard to this clone: The same CDR3 arises from other DNA sequences in this sample as well. CDR3: CASSLELSLEQYF. The CDR3 coding sequence is TGCGCCAGCAGCTTGGAGCTATCACTCGAGCAGTACTTC. The V and J genes are TRBV5-1 and TRBJ2-7; no definite D call. The V end lost 0 bases, the J end lost 6 bases, and 10 bases lay between the germline ends. The germline gives CDR1 SGHRS, CDR2 YFSETQ. The CDR3 runs 13 residues.

The rearrangement links TRBV6-1 to TRBJ1-1, with no clear D. The V gene's germline CDR1 is MNHNS and CDR2 SASEGT. The CDR3 runs to 15 residues. V lost 3 bases to trimming and J lost 3 bases, with 14 bases between them. CDR3 in DNA: TGTGCCAGCAGTGATTGGCAGCCCCGGGACACTGAAGCTTTCTTT. Protein product: CASSDWQPRDTEAFF.

The CDR3 DNA reads TGCGCCAGCAGCTTGGTGCTAGCAGGGGACGAGCAGTACTTC. It specifies CASSLVLAGDEQYF. The rearrangement uses TRBV5-1 and TRBJ2-5; possible D gene TRBD1, 6 bases. The end of the DNA aligns better with TRBJ2-7, so the J call may be wrong. This CDR3 is built from 14 residues. Germline values: CDR1 SGHRS, CDR2 YFSETQ.

Points on this clone: Distinct nucleotide sequences in the sample also encode this CDR3. This chain links TRBV5-1 with TRBJ1-1; the match to TRBD1 covers 8 bases. The CDR3 covers 13 residues. Germline-derived CDR1 and CDR2 are SGHRS and YFSETQ. The ends lost 4 bases at V and 4 bases at J; junction bases unmatched: 3. The CDR3 DNA is TGCGCCAGCAGCCTCGACAGGGGCACTGAAGCTTTCTTT. This encodes CASSLDRGTEAFF. The variable domain in full, completed from reference TRBV5-1 and TRBJ1-1, reads KAGVTQTPRYLIKTRGQQVTLSCSPISGHRSVSWYQQTPGQGLQFLFEYFSETQRNKGNFPGRFSGRQFSNSRSEMNVSTLELGDSALYLCASSLDRGTEAFFGQGTRLTVV.

There are a few counts of this clone. The chain has TRBV28 and TRBJ2-7; perhaps TRBD1 as D (5 bases). Trimming removed 2 bases at V and 4 bases at J, with 18 bases between. The CDR3 has 16 residues. Germline V gene data show CDR1 as MDHEN and CDR2 as SYDVKM. The CDR3 reads CASSLRGAPPPYEQYF. The CDR3 DNA is TGTGCCAGCAGTTTAAGGGGTGCGCCCCCTCCATACGAGCAGTACTTC.

The chain employs TRBV7-9 and TRBJ1-2; D is perhaps TRBD1 (5 bases). This CDR3 is 15 amino acids long. CDR1 and CDR2 (germline): SEHNR, FQNEAQ (reference sequence). The germline V and J ends were trimmed by 5 bases and 2 bases, with 15 bases remaining between them. CDR3 DNA sequence: TGTGCCAGCAGCCACCCGACAGCGAACAACTATGGCTACACCTTC. Protein: CASSHPTANNYGYTF.

The genes are TRBV7-9 and TRBJ1-2; 8 bases are a match to TRBD1. The CDR3 length is 13 residues. The germline V gene encodes CDR1 SEHNR and CDR2 FQNEAQ (reference sequence). With 10 bases clipped from V and 8 bases from J, the junction kept 12 bases outside the gene matches. The CDR3 DNA is TGTGCCACAGGACAGGGAGGATGGCTCGGCTACACCTTC. Residues: CATGQGGWLGYTF.

A remark on this clone: A junction boundary mismatches the germline segment, possibly from a read error. The chain combines TRBV7-9 with TRBJ1-3; the D is unclear. This CDR3 is built from 15 residues. Germline CDR1 SEHNR, CDR2 FQNEAQ (reference sequence). CDR3 DNA: TGTGCCAGCAGTTTAGAGCCTTCCTCTGGAAACACCATATATTTT. This gives the protein CASSLEPSSGNTIYF.

This clone was picked up one time. The V gene is TRBV2, the J gene TRBJ1-1, with a possible D match to TRBD1 (5 bases). Germline V gene sequence: CDR1 SNHLY, CDR2 FYNNEI. The CDR3 has 13 amino acids. Trimming shortened V by 3 bases and J by 6 bases, and 11 bases separated the two germline ends. CDR3 in amino acids: CASSDREAAEAFF. DNA of the CDR3: TGTGCCAGCAGTGACAGGGAGGCGGCTGAAGCTTTCTTT.

The chain recombines TRBV4-1 with TRBJ1-5; 7 bases are shared with TRBD1. The V gene end was trimmed by 1 base and the J gene end by 7 bases; junction bases not matched to a gene: 10. Germline V gives CDR1 MGHRA, CDR2 YSYEKL. The CDR3 totals 16 residues. The CDR3 sequence is CASSQGLGQESQPQHF. The CDR3 DNA is TGCGCCAGCAGCCAAGGGCTAGGACAGGAATCGCAGCCCCAGCATTTT.

J is TRBJ1-1 and V is TRBV7-2; D is undetermined. CDR1 is SGHTA, CDR2 FQGNSA, per germline. CDR3 length: 13 amino acids. V was clipped by 2 bases and J by 1 base, with 5 bases between them. CDR3: CASSLFGNTEAFF. As DNA, the CDR3 is TGTGCCAGCAGCTTATTCGGGAACACTGAAGCTTTCTTT.

This clone has only one observation. The chain links TRBV2 to TRBJ1-1; 7 nucleotides agree with TRBD1. V was pared by 7 bases and J by 6 bases, with 11 bases of the junction left unmatched. CDR1 is SNHLY, CDR2 FYNNEI, per germline. The CDR3 has 14 amino acids. CDR3 protein: CASTRQGSFSEAFF. CDR3 in DNA: TGTGCCAGCACCCGACAGGGTAGTTTCTCTGAAGCTTTCTTT. Variable domain in full (rest from reference TRBV2 and TRBJ1-1): EPEVTQTPSHQVTQMGQEVILRCVPISNHLYFYWYRQILGQKVEFLVSFYNNEISEKSEIFDDQFSVERPDGSNFTLKIRSTKLEDSAMYFCASTRQGSFSEAFFGQGTRLTVV.

J is TRBJ2-1 and V is TRBV5-1; 8 positions match TRBD2. CDR3 size: 14 residues. Germline V gene data show CDR1 as SGHRS and CDR2 as YFSETQ. The V segment lost 1 base and the J segment 9 bases; nucleotides outside the gene matches: 6. CDR3 in amino acids: CASSLLGLVGEQFF. CDR3 sequence (DNA): TGCGCCAGCAGCTTGCTGGGACTAGTTGGTGAGCAGTTCTTC. The variable domain in full, with the rest retrieved from reference TRBV5-1 and TRBJ2-1, is KAGVTQTPRYLIKTRGQQVTLSCSPISGHRSVSWYQQTPGQGLQFLFEYFSETQRNKGNFPGRFSGRQFSNSRSEMNVSTLELGDSALYLCASSLLGLVGEQFFGPGTRLTVL.

The chain recombines TRBV19 with TRBJ2-5, with 15 bases that match TRBD2. The germline CDR1 and CDR2 sequences are LNHDA and SQIVND (reference sequence). V gave up 4 bases and J gave up 1 base; unmatched junction bases: 4. The CDR3 spans 17 residues. The CDR3 DNA is TGTGCCAGTAGTAGAGGACTAGCGGGGGGGCTCCAAGAGACCCAGTACTTC. As protein: CASSRGLAGGLQETQYF.

This chain uses TRBV4-1 with TRBJ2-5; 8 nucleotides align to TRBD2. The closer fit of TRBJ2-7 to the DNA end suggests the J call may be wrong. Germline CDR1 reads MGHRA; CDR2 reads YSYEKL. The CDR3 extends over 17 amino acids. CDR3 residues: CASSQDAGGASRYEQYF. The CDR3 DNA reads as TGCGCCAGCAGCCAAGATGCGGGGGGAGCAAGTCGCTACGAGCAGTACTTC.

This chain connects TRBV2 to TRBJ1-5; 11 bases line up with TRBD1. From germline, CDR1 is SNHLY and CDR2 FYNNEI. V lost 6 bases and J lost 6; bases outside the gene matches: 4. The CDR3 extends over 14 amino acids. CDR3 coding DNA: TGTGCCAGCAGCGGACAGGGGGCCGGTCAGCCCCAGCATTTT. Amino acids: CASSGQGAGQPQHF.